The rows below give T cell receptor beta chains drawn from one sample of a study of T-cell reconstitution after alpha-beta-depleted transplantation in children. MiXCR was run by TCRdb on the PCR reads, yielding one entry per CDR3 protein. The data hold hundreds of thousands of distinct CDR3 sequences, with approximately 16% observed a single time. The sample was PBMCs from the stem cell graft donor, taken from the stem cell graft. The source is a human donor who donated a stem cell graft to a child with acute myeloid leukemia. Each CDR3 is given with its conserved first and last residue. Each record gives: V gene, J gene, D gene, clone size, CDR3 protein, CDR3 DNA. The D gene is left open where the match is weak. Only part of the rows carry a size: once, few, many, or a class if the clone is expanded.

TRBV18,TRBJ2-2,-,few,CASSPEAAEATGELFF,TGTGCCAGCTCACCAGAGGCGGCAGAAGCGACCGGGGAGCTGTTTTTT
TRBV10-3,TRBJ1-1,TRBD1,many,CAIRTGTGSKEAFF,TGTGCCATCAGAACCGGGACAGGGTCGAAGGAAGCTTTCTTT
TRBV7-9,TRBJ2-1,-,-,CASSSPSQIVSNEQFF,TGTGCCAGCAGCTCCCCGAGCCAAATCGTGTCCAATGAGCAGTTCTTC
TRBV6-5,TRBJ2-1,-,-,CASSYRLLDRNEQFF,TGTGCCAGCAGTTACCGGTTACTGGACCGCAATGAGCAGTTCTTC
TRBV5-1,TRBJ1-1,-,many,CASSLAASPNTEAFF,TGCGCCAGCAGCTTGGCTGCGTCACCGAACACTGAAGCTTTCTTT
TRBV5-1,TRBJ2-2,TRBD2,-,CASRHSGGWNSGELFF,TGCGCCAGCAGACATAGCGGGGGCTGGAACTCCGGGGAGCTGTTTTTT
TRBV12-3/TRBV12-4,TRBJ2-4,-,few,CASSTILTVGFLAKNIQYF,TGTGCCAGCAGCACAATACTGACAGTGGGATTCCTAGCCAAAAACATTCAGTACTTC
TRBV5-1,TRBJ1-1,TRBD1,few,CASSQEDRGSDEAFF,TGCGCCAGCAGCCAAGAAGACAGGGGATCTGACGAAGCTTTCTTT
TRBV20-1,TRBJ2-7,TRBD2,many,CSARDRSGGPYEQYF,TGCAGTGCTAGAGATCGAAGCGGGGGACCCTACGAGCAGTACTTC
TRBV20-1,TRBJ2-3,-,many,CSAGDRASDTQYF,TGCAGTGCTGGGGACCGAGCCTCGGATACGCAGTATTTT
TRBV11-3,TRBJ2-4,TRBD2,few,CASTFQLAGGPGQNIQYF,TGTGCCAGCACCTTTCAACTAGCGGGGGGGCCGGGGCAAAACATTCAGTACTTC
TRBV15,TRBJ2-7,-,-,CATSRSVLESNEQYF,TGTGCCACCAGCAGATCCGTTTTGGAGTCCAACGAGCAGTACTTC
TRBV20-1,TRBJ2-3,-,many,CSARTVHTQYF,TGCAGTGCTAGGACAGTTCATACGCAGTATTTT
TRBV6-1,TRBJ2-7,TRBD2,-,CASNSGTSLSYEQYF,TGTGCCAGTAATTCCGGGACTAGCCTATCCTACGAGCAGTACTTC
TRBV7-9,TRBJ1-2,-,-,CASSLALRQKDGYTF,TGTGCCAGCAGCTTAGCGCTTCGACAAAAGGATGGCTACACCTTC
TRBV7-2,TRBJ2-1,-,few,CASSPGVGLGLENEQFF,TGTGCCAGCAGCCCTGGGGTGGGGCTAGGGTTGGAGAATGAGCAGTTCTTC
TRBV20-1,TRBJ1-2,-,-,CSASRERTLIKNYGYTF,TGCAGTGCTAGTAGGGAAAGAACTCTTATAAAAAACTATGGCTACACCTTC
TRBV12-3/TRBV12-4,TRBJ2-3,-,many,CASSFTETDTQYF,TGTGCCAGCAGTTTTACGGAAACAGATACGCAGTATTTT
TRBV20-1,TRBJ2-3,TRBD2,-,CSAGLAGGRTDTQYF,TGCAGTGCTGGACTAGCGGGGGGGCGGACAGATACGCAGTATTTT
TRBV15,TRBJ2-3,-,many,CATSRDGKGTDTQYF,TGTGCCACCAGCAGAGATGGGAAGGGCACAGATACGCAGTATTTT
TRBV12-3/TRBV12-4,TRBJ1-3,-,-,CASSLWGSTGNTIYF,TGTGCCAGCAGTTTATGGGGTTCCACTGGAAACACCATATATTTT
TRBV9,TRBJ2-1,TRBD2,-,CASSVAPGGAINEQFF,TGTGCCAGCAGCGTAGCTCCCGGGGGGGCCATCAATGAGCAGTTCTTC
TRBV20-1,TRBJ2-3,TRBD2,many,CSASRLAASTDTQYF,TGCAGTGCTAGTCGACTAGCGGCTAGCACAGATACGCAGTATTTT
TRBV20-1,TRBJ1-2,-,-,CSASGQRPYGYTF,TGCAGTGCTAGTGGGCAAAGACCTTATGGCTACACCTTC
TRBV21-1,TRBJ1-5,-,few,CASSTQQGPESNQPQHF,TGTGCCAGCAGCACCCAACAGGGGCCTGAAAGCAATCAGCCCCAGCATTTT
TRBV20-1,TRBJ2-2,-,many,CSARGGADTGELFF,TGCAGTGCTCGAGGGGGGGCCGACACCGGGGAGCTGTTTTTT
TRBV5-1,TRBJ2-1,TRBD2,-,CASSTPGGAYNEQFF,TGCGCCAGCAGCACTCCCGGGGGGGCCTACAATGAGCAGTTCTTC
TRBV12-3/TRBV12-4,TRBJ2-7,TRBD1,-,CASSLIFQPAGQGQYEQYF,TGTGCCAGCAGTTTAATTTTCCAACCGGCGGGACAGGGGCAATACGAGCAGTACTTC
TRBV10-3,TRBJ2-1,-,few,CAISESGVPRSGPRRNEQFF,TGTGCCATCAGTGAGTCCGGGGTCCCCCGGAGCGGGCCTAGGAGGAATGAGCAGTTCTTC
TRBV29-1,TRBJ1-1,-,many,CSVEDRYRRNTEAFF,TGCAGCGTTGAAGATCGGTATAGACGGAACACTGAAGCTTTCTTT
TRBV5-1,TRBJ2-2,-,-,CASSLPTGSGTGELFF,TGCGCCAGCAGCTTGCCCACAGGGTCGGGCACCGGGGAGCTGTTTTTT
TRBV5-1,TRBJ2-2,-,many,CASSLDSPNTGELFF,TGCGCCAGCAGCCTGGACAGTCCGAACACCGGGGAGCTGTTTTTT
TRBV20-1,TRBJ2-1,TRBD2,few,CSAIKPASGDNEQFF,TGCAGTGCCATTAAACCGGCTAGCGGGGACAATGAGCAGTTCTTC
TRBV20-1,TRBJ1-1,-,few,CSARGHGRLTEAFF,TGCAGTGCTAGAGGTCACGGGCGATTGACTGAAGCTTTCTTT
TRBV24-1,TRBJ1-1,TRBD1,few,CATSDPGQGEVAFF,TGTGCCACCAGTGATCCGGGACAGGGTGAAGTAGCTTTCTTT
TRBV20-1,TRBJ2-2,-,many,CSARDRVSGHTGELFF,TGCAGTGCTAGAGATAGAGTAAGCGGACACACCGGGGAGCTGTTTTTT
TRBV5-1,TRBJ2-1,-,-,CASSPDSRSYNEQFF,TGCGCCAGCAGCCCGGACTCGAGGTCCTACAATGAGCAGTTCTTC
TRBV5-8,TRBJ1-1,-,-,CASSLFVKNTEAFF,TGTGCCAGCAGCTTGTTCGTCAAGAACACTGAAGCTTTCTTT
TRBV20-1,TRBJ1-6,TRBD1,many,CSARDTGASPLHF,TGCAGTGCTAGAGACACAGGGGCTTCACCCCTCCACTTT
TRBV12-3/TRBV12-4,TRBJ1-1,-,-,CASSPGLRATRGTEAFF,TGTGCCAGCAGCCCGGGGCTAAGGGCAACTAGGGGGACTGAAGCTTTCTTT
TRBV5-1,TRBJ2-3,-,-,CASSEGVGTDTQYF,TGCGCCAGCTCTGAGGGGGTCGGCACAGATACGCAGTATTTT
TRBV7-2,TRBJ1-2,TRBD1,few,CASSFHRRQGVYGYTF,TGTGCCAGCAGCTTCCACCGGAGACAGGGGGTCTATGGCTACACCTTC
TRBV7-2,TRBJ2-1,-,-,CASSLSAVSSYNEQFF,TGTGCCAGCAGCTTATCCGCAGTCAGCTCCTACAATGAGCAGTTCTTC
TRBV20-1,TRBJ2-5,-,many,CSATLRDPPDQETQYF,TGCAGTGCTACCCTCAGGGACCCCCCTGACCAGGAGACCCAGTACTTC
TRBV5-1,TRBJ2-2,TRBD1,-,CASIPGQEKTGELFF,TGCGCCAGTATACCGGGACAGGAAAAGACCGGGGAGCTGTTTTTT
TRBV7-9,TRBJ2-5,-,few,CASRPGEETQYF,TGTGCCAGCCGACCAGGGGAAGAGACCCAGTACTTC
TRBV7-2,TRBJ2-3,-,many,CASSPRAARGDTQYF,TGTGCCAGCAGCCCCAGAGCAGCTCGAGGAGATACGCAGTATTTT
TRBV5-1,TRBJ2-3,-,many,CASSLVEGDTQYF,TGCGCCAGCAGCTTGGTTGAGGGGGATACGCAGTATTTT
TRBV29-1,TRBJ1-2,-,many,CSTEGNYGYTF,TGCAGCACAGAGGGGAACTATGGCTACACCTTC
TRBV20-1,TRBJ1-5,-,many,CSAQEGVKPQHF,TGCAGTGCCCAGGAGGGAGTCAAGCCCCAGCATTTT
TRBV18,TRBJ2-1,TRBD2,-,CASSTPSGGSSYNEQFF,TGTGCCAGCTCAACTCCTAGCGGGGGGAGCTCCTACAATGAGCAGTTCTTC
TRBV5-1,TRBJ2-2,TRBD1,-,CASSLRGTGDLNTGELFF,TGCGCCAGCAGCTTGAGAGGGACAGGGGATCTGAACACCGGGGAGCTGTTTTTT
TRBV29-1,TRBJ2-3,-,many,CSVWSTDTQYF,TGCAGCGTCTGGTCCACAGATACGCAGTATTTT
TRBV6-5,TRBJ2-5,-,few,CASRENQETQYF,TGTGCCAGCAGAGAAAATCAAGAGACCCAGTACTTC
TRBV29-1,TRBJ2-1,-,many,CSVEGGRLANEQFF,TGCAGCGTTGAAGGGGGTCGGCTAGCGAATGAGCAGTTCTTC
TRBV7-2,TRBJ2-3,-,-,CASSLSLNTQYF,TGTGCCAGCAGCTTAAGCCTCAATACGCAGTATTTT